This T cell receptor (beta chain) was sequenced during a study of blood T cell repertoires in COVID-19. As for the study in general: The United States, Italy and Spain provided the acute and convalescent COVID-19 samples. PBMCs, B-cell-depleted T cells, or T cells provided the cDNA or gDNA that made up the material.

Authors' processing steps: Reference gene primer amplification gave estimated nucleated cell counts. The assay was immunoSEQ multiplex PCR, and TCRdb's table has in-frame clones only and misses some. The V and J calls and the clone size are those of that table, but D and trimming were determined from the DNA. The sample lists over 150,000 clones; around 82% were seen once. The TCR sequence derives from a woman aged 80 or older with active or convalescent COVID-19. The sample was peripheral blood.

In nucleotides, the CDR3 is TGTGCCAGCTCACCTCCCACGGAGGGTCATGAGCAGTTCTTC. This sequence encodes CASSPPTEGHEQFF. The genes are TRBV18 and TRBJ2-1, with D possibly matching TRBD2 (6 bases). V was shortened by 3 bases and J by 8 bases, with 14 bases between the two germline ends. The CDR3 contains 14 residues. From germline, CDR1 is KGHSH and CDR2 LQKENI.